This T cell receptor (beta chain) appears in the sequencing data of a study of T cell responses to AZD1222 COVID-19 vaccine. Study results and caveats: Following two doses of AZD1222, Spike-specific TCR breadth and depth rose. A reported finding is that nearly half of spike-specific TCRs target unmutated variant regions. Repertoires in all cases were sampled only once the peak T cell response had passed.

V was trimmed by 3 bases and J by 7 bases, leaving 12 bases between them. The CDR3 has 14 amino acids. CDR1 and CDR2 (germline): MGHDK, SYGVNS. Turning to this clone: Antigen specificity is unknown.

Assay used: immunoSEQ multiplex PCR; TCRdb lists only in-frame clones, some missing. Here the sample spans some 140,000 clones, less than 90% being singletons. The sample here was peripheral blood, taken on day 0 of AZD1222 vaccination. The J gene is TRBJ1-4, the V gene TRBV25-1; D might be TRBD1 (6 bases). The TCR was taken from an adult in good health. CDR3 sequence (DNA): TGTGCCAGCAGTGAGCTGGGGGGGCCTGAAAAACTGTTTTTT. Amino acid sequence: CASSELGGPEKLFF.